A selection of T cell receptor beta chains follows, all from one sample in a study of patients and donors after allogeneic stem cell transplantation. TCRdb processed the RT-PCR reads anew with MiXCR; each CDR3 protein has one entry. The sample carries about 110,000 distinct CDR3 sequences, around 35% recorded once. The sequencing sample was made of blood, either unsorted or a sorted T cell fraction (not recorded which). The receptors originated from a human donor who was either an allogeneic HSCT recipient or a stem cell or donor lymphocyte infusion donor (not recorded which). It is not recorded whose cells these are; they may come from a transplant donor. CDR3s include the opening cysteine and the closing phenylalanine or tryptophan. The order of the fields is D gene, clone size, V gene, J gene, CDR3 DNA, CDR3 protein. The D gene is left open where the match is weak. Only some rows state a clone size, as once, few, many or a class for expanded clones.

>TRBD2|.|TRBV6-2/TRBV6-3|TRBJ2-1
TGTGCCAGCAGTTACTCCGGGACTAGCGGGGGCTACTCCTACAATGAGCAGTTCTTC
CASSYSGTSGGYSYNEQFF
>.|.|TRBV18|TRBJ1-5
TGTGCCAGCTCACCAAGCGGTGGGGTTCATCAGCCCCAGCATTTT
CASSPSGGVHQPQHF
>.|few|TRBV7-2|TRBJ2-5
TGTGCCAGCAGCTTAGCTCCGACCAGAGTCCAAGAGACCCAGTACTTC
CASSLAPTRVQETQYF
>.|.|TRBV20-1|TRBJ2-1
TGCAGTGCCTCGAACCTTCGTGGCCATGAGCAGTTCTTC
CSASNLRGHEQFF
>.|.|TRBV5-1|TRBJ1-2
TGCGCCAGCAGCTTGGGACAGAGGAACTATGGCTACACCTTC
CASSLGQRNYGYTF
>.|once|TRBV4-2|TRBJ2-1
TGTGCCAGCAGCCGAGCAGGGGAGGTTGACAATGAGCAGTTCTTC
CASSRAGEVDNEQFF
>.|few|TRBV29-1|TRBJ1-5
TGCAGCGTTGCCGGTAATAGCAATCAGCCCCAGCATTTT
CSVAGNSNQPQHF
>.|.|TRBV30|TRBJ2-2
TGTGCCTGGACAGGGGCCCTCACCGGGGAGCTGTTTTTT
CAWTGALTGELFF
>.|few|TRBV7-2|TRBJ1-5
TGTGCCAGCAGCTTAGACCCGGGTGTGCATCAGCCCCAGCATTTT
CASSLDPGVHQPQHF
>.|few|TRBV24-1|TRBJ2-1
TGCGCCATCGGAGGGGGGAGGAATGAGCAGTTCTTC
CAIGGGRNEQFF
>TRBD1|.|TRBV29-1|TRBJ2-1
TGCAGCGTCCACAGGGGGCGTAATGAGCAGTTCTTC
CSVHRGRNEQFF
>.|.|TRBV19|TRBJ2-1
TGTGCCAGTAGTACCGACAGGTCCTCCTACAATGAGCAGTTCTTC
CASSTDRSSYNEQFF
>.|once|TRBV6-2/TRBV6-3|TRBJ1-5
TGTGCCAGCAGTAGTCTCCTGCAGGGAGGCTATAGCAATCAGCCCCAGCATTTT
CASSSLLQGGYSNQPQHF
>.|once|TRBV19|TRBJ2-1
TGTGCCAGTAGTATGATCGGGGGAGGAGGACCCTACAATGAGCAGTTCTTC
CASSMIGGGGPYNEQFF